This TCR beta chain was profiled in a study of blood T cell repertoires in COVID-19. The wider study: Nucleic acid was either cDNA or gDNA, and it came from T cells, B-cell-depleted T cells, or PBMCs.

Libraries were prepared by immunoSEQ multiplex PCR; TCRdb keeps only in-frame clonotypes and omits some of them. The sample includes about 150,000 clones, around three quarters of them seen just once. What was sequenced was peripheral blood. This clonotype was obtained from a man between 45 and 60 years old with active or convalescent COVID-19.

CDR3 loop: CASSPRGSSLEQYF. The CDR3 nucleotides read TGTGCCAGCAGCCCCCGGGGGTCGTCTCTCGAGCAGTACTTC. This chain joins TRBV7-3 and TRBJ2-7, with D maybe TRBD2 (6 bases). The V end was cut by 5 bases, the J end by 6 bases, with 17 bases between. CDR3 length: 14 residues. Germline values: CDR1 SGHTA, CDR2 FQGTGA.